The 8 T cell receptor beta chains in this list originate from one sample, sequenced in a study of T cell changes during pregnancy in multiple sclerosis. Generated by immunoSEQ multiplex PCR, the TCRdb table keeps only in-frame clones and is missing some. The repertoire has about 69,000 clones, roughly 92% of them found once; the top ten carry roughly 1.9%. This specimen consisted of peripheral blood, obtained in the third trimester of pregnancy. Receptors were obtained from a female donor in good health, enrolled as a control in a pregnancy study.

The chain combines TRBV10-3 with TRBJ1-4, with TRBD1 as a possible D gene (6 bases). V was trimmed by 1 base and J by 7 bases, leaving 16 bases between them. CDR3 size: 16 residues. CDR1 and CDR2 (germline): ENHRY, SYGVKD. The CDR3 DNA is TGTGCCATCAGTGAGTTCACAGGGCTATCGGGTGAAAAACTGTTTTTT. Its translation: CAISEFTGLSGEKLFF.

The rearrangement links TRBV5-1 to TRBJ2-3, with 15 bases aligning to TRBD2. Germline CDR1 SGHRS, CDR2 YFSETQ. The V segment lost 4 bases and the J segment 2 bases; nucleotides outside the gene matches: 5. This CDR3 comprises 17 residues. For the CDR3, the DNA is TGCGCCAGCAGCCCTGGACTAGCGGGAGGGCTCACAGATACGCAGTATTTT. As protein: CASSPGLAGGLTDTQYF.

This chain connects TRBV6-6 to TRBJ2-4, with D perhaps TRBD2 (5 bases). There are 12 residues in the CDR3. The germline gives CDR1 MNHNY, CDR2 SVGAGI (reference sequence). With 11 bases removed from V and 4 bases from J, the gap between germline ends came to 12 bases. The CDR3 protein is CASLVEKNIQYF. DNA for the CDR3: TGTGCCTCACTAGTGGAGAAAAACATTCAGTACTTC.

This clone appeared once. The chain combines TRBV5-1 with TRBJ1-1, with D hard to call. Trimming removed 0 bases at V and 1 base at J, with 13 bases between. This CDR3 has 16 amino acids. CDR1 and CDR2 (germline): SGHRS, YFSETQ. The CDR3 reads CASSLVGIAQNTEAFF. CDR3 DNA sequence: TGCGCCAGCAGCTTGGTAGGAATAGCCCAGAACACTGAAGCTTTCTTT. The variable domain in full, completed from reference TRBV5-1 and TRBJ1-1, reads KAGVTQTPRYLIKTRGQQVTLSCSPISGHRSVSWYQQTPGQGLQFLFEYFSETQRNKGNFPGRFSGRQFSNSRSEMNVSTLELGDSALYLCASSLVGIAQNTEAFFGQGTRLTVV.

V and J are TRBV19 and TRBJ2-7; no reliable D call. The V gene's germline CDR1 is LNHDA and CDR2 SQIVND (reference sequence). Deletions cut 0 bases from V and 3 bases from J, with 9 bases between. CDR3 size: 14 residues. The CDR3 region is CASSIDLEVYEQYF. The CDR3 region has the DNA TGTGCCAGTAGTATAGATCTCGAGGTCTACGAGCAGTACTTC.

In its sample, this clone was seen once. The rearrangement links TRBV2 to TRBJ1-5; TRBD1 matches at 8 bases. Germline V gene data show CDR1 as SNHLY and CDR2 as FYNNEI. The CDR3 sequence is 14 residues long. V shed 5 bases, J shed 3 bases, and the junction held 3 bases outside the gene matches. CDR3 sequence (DNA): TGTGCCAGCAGTCAGACAGGGGACAATCAGCCCCAGCATTTT. This codes for CASSQTGDNQPQHF.

The count of this clone is one. This rearrangement joins TRBV10-3 to TRBJ2-5, with D maybe TRBD1 (6 bases). Germline-derived CDR1 and CDR2 are ENHRY and SYGVKD. The CDR3 extends over 15 amino acids. Trimming cost V 3 bases and J 2 bases, with 13 bases left between them. The CDR3 DNA sequence: TGTGCCATCAGTGACAAAGGGGGACGACAAGAGACCCAGTACTTC. Its translation is CAISDKGGRQETQYF.

This chain connects TRBV28 to TRBJ2-2; 7 nucleotides align to TRBD2. Germline V lookup: CDR1 MDHEN, CDR2 SYDVKM. The CDR3 length is 14 residues. V dropped 8 bases and J dropped 0; count of bases not matched to a gene: 3. DNA for the CDR3: TGTGCCAGCCTAACTAGCGCGAACACCGGGGAGCTGTTTTTT. The encoded protein is CASLTSANTGELFF.